One and the same sample provided the 29 T cell receptor beta chains below, sequenced in a study of prognosis after radiotherapy for stage I lung cancer. The TCR beta CDR3 region was amplified from genomic DNA, with two rounds of multiplex PCR being used for the amplification. Primers specific to each TRBV and TRBJ gene drove first-round PCR. TCRdb reprocessed the multiplex PCR reads with MiXCR, giving one entry per CDR3 protein. Altogether 30,000 to 40,000 distinct CDR3 sequences are present, about 32% being singletons, with the ten largest covering 25% to 30%. Sequenced here: PBMCs, sampled before or after stereotactic body radiation therapy (not recorded which). All receptors derive from a donor of 50 years or more with non-small cell lung cancer.

This clonotype was detected once. Compared with germline, one end of the junction differs, possibly owing to a read error. The chain combines TRBV7-9 with TRBJ1-3; D is possibly TRBD1 (5 bases). The CDR3 is 16 amino acids. Looked up from germline, CDR1 is SEHNR and CDR2 is FQNEAQ (reference sequence). The CDR3: CSSGLVQARTGNTIYF. CDR3 in DNA: TGTTCCAGCGGCTTAGTACAGGCCCGGACTGGAAACACCATATATTTT.

This clonotype was seen many times. In DNA form, the CDR3 reads TGTGCCAGCAGCCAAGCTGTTGGCCAGCTCTACGAGCAGTACTTC. Its translation: CASSQAVGQLYEQYF. V gene TRBV3-1 combines with J gene TRBJ2-7, with unresolved D. The CDR3 consists of 15 residues. The V and J ends lost 1 base and 3 bases respectively, with 13 bases between them. The germline V gene encodes CDR1 LGHDT and CDR2 YNNKEL (reference sequence).

The sample holds many counts of this clonotype. The V and J genes are TRBV12-3 or TRBV12-4 and TRBJ1-2, with a possible D match to TRBD1 (5 bases). CDR3 size: 16 residues. Trimming took off 2 bases at V and 6 bases at J, with 19 bases between the two ends. The CDR3 here is CASSLLEQAFGDGYTF. The CDR3 DNA sequence: TGTGCCAGCAGTTTACTTGAACAGGCCTTTGGGGATGGCTACACCTTC.

This clonotype was counted at least ten times. This chain connects TRBV18 to TRBJ1-1; TRBD1 might be the D (6 bases). V lost 2 bases and J 1 base, leaving 11 bases between the germline ends. The CDR3 length is 15 residues. Germline assignment: CDR1 KGHSH and CDR2 LQKENI. CDR3 amino acids: CASSPVGAANTEAFF. The CDR3 nucleotides read TGTGCCAGCTCACCAGTGGGGGCCGCGAACACTGAAGCTTTCTTT.

This clonotype was seen ten or more times. The rearrangement links TRBV7-6 to TRBJ2-1; 7 bases are a match to TRBD2. The CDR3 consists of 15 residues. Germline CDR1 SGHVS, CDR2 FNYEAQ. The V gene end was trimmed by 2 bases and the J gene end by 9 bases; junction bases not matched to a gene: 10. Here the CDR3 DNA reads TGTGCCAGCAGCTTACTAAGCGGGGAGGGAGGTGAGCAGTTCTTC. Residues: CASSLLSGEGGEQFF.

About this clonotype itself: A much bigger clone sits one base away, suggesting this may be a read error. V usage is TRBV29-1 and J usage is TRBJ2-2; 11 bases are a match to TRBD1. The germline V gene has CDR1 SQVTM and CDR2 ANQGSEA. This CDR3 has 13 residues. As DNA, the CDR3 is TGCGGGGCGGGACAGGGGGTCACCGGGGAGCTGTTTTTT. Translation gives CGAGQGVTGELFF.

This clonotype was observed many times. The rearrangement joins TRBV12-3 or TRBV12-4 to TRBJ1-5; 7 nucleotides align to TRBD1. Trimming at V came to 5 bases and at J to 7 bases, leaving 8 bases not matched to a gene. This CDR3 contains 14 residues. The CDR3 sequence: CASSAQTGNQPQHF. CDR3 nucleotides: TGTGCCAGCAGTGCACAGACAGGGAACCAGCCCCAGCATTTT.

This clonotype was detected many times. A read error may explain this, as a much larger clone is one base away. The chain uses TRBV20-1 and TRBJ1-3; no definite D call. CDR1 is DFQATT and CDR2 is SNEGSKA in the germline V gene (reference sequence). The CDR3 sequence is 14 residues long. The CDR3 DNA sequence: TGCAGTGCTAGAGATCAAGTATCTGGAAACGCCATATATTTT. It is translated as CSARDQVSGNAIYF.

In the case of this clonotype: The junction and the germline gene differ at one end; a read error may be behind it. The chain couples TRBV20-1 to TRBJ1-2; D not resolved. The CDR3 is made up of 17 amino acids. Germline CDR1 and CDR2: DFQATT and SNEGSKA (reference sequence). In nucleotides, the CDR3 is TGCAGTGCCAGAGCCCCTTCGGGAAGCGGTTGGTACTATGGCTACACCTTC. This codes for CSARAPSGSGWYYGYTF.

This clonotype was detected many times. This chain uses TRBV4-1 with TRBJ1-2, with TRBD1 matching over 7 bases. The CDR3 extends over 13 amino acids. From germline, CDR1 is MGHRA and CDR2 YSYEKL. After removal of 4 bases from V and 11 bases from J, the junction contained 10 bases not matched to a gene. The CDR3 coding sequence is TGCGCCAGCAGCCCCTTAAACAGGGGAGGGTACACCTTC. Translation: CASSPLNRGGYTF.

This clonotype was picked up a small number of times. Its ends do not fully match the called genes, so a read error is possible. The V call is TRBV6-1, the J call TRBJ1-2; no definite D call. This CDR3 spans 15 amino acids. Germline V lookup: CDR1 MNHNS, CDR2 SASEGT. The CDR3 loop reads CASSEVKGVGYGYTF. Here the CDR3 DNA reads TGTGCCAGTAGTGAAGTAAAGGGAGTAGGCTATGGCTACACCTTC.

This clonotype was counted at least ten times. The chain links TRBV4-3 to TRBJ1-2; D is unresolved. Trimming pared 3 bases from V and 0 bases from J, leaving 8 bases between. Germline V gene data show CDR1 as LGHNA and CDR2 as YSLEER. The CDR3 has 14 residues. CDR3 sequence (DNA): TGCGCCAGCAGCCAGGTACAAGCTAACTATGGCTACACCTTC. The encoded protein is CASSQVQANYGYTF.

The chain employs TRBV6-1 and TRBJ1-3; D ambiguous. This CDR3 region has 13 residues. The V gene's germline CDR1 is MNHNS and CDR2 SASEGT. V was trimmed by 5 bases and J by 4 bases, leaving 9 bases between them. In DNA form, the CDR3 reads TGTGCCAGCAGTAGTACTGCAGGAAACACCATATATTTT. Translation gives CASSSTAGNTIYF.

The chain has TRBV6-1 and TRBJ2-7; 7 nucleotides align to TRBD2. Germline V gives CDR1 MNHNS, CDR2 SASEGT. V trimming: 5 bases; J trimming: 3 bases; junction bases outside the gene matches: 7. CDR3 length equals 14 residues. The CDR3 DNA follows: TGTGCCAGCAGTACCGGGACGGGGGGCTACGAGCAGTACTTC. Protein product: CASSTGTGGYEQYF.

This clonotype was observed at least ten times. V is TRBV3-1 and J is TRBJ2-7; a weak D match, TRBD2 (5 bases). Germline lookup yields CDR1 LGHDT and CDR2 YNNKEL (reference sequence). The CDR3 sequence is 14 residues long. Trimming stripped 4 bases from V and 2 bases from J, with 12 bases between. CDR3 DNA sequence: TGTGCCAGCAGCCCTCGGACTTCAACCTACGAGCAGTACTTC. It encodes CASSPRTSTYEQYF.

This clonotype was seen at least ten times. The chain carries TRBV3-1 and TRBJ2-5; 7 bases match TRBD2. The V and J ends lost 3 bases and 5 bases, in that order; junction bases with no gene match: 6. This CDR3 region has 14 residues. Germline V gene lookup returns CDR1 LGHDT and CDR2 YNNKEL (reference sequence). CDR3 coding DNA: TGTGCCAGCAGCCAGGCCGGACTAGTCGAGACCCAGTACTTC. Protein sequence: CASSQAGLVETQYF.

This clonotype was seen repeatedly, ten times or more. CDR3 bases: TGTGCCAGCAGCCTTACTAGCGGGGGGGTAGCATACGAGCAGTACTTC. It specifies CASSLTSGGVAYEQYF. The V call is TRBV3-1, the J call TRBJ2-7; 13 bases are shared with TRBD2. CDR1 is LGHDT and CDR2 is YNNKEL in the germline V gene (reference sequence). This CDR3 comprises 16 residues. V lost 4 bases and J lost 4; bases outside the gene matches: 7.

The CDR3 DNA sequence: TGTGCCAGCACCCCCTTTGAGACGGACCTTACTGGCTACACCTTC. Translation: CASTPFETDLTGYTF. The rearrangement links TRBV28 to TRBJ1-2; D is undetermined. The germline V and J ends were trimmed by 7 bases and 7 bases, with 22 bases remaining between them. The CDR3 has 15 residues. Germline V gives CDR1 MDHEN, CDR2 SYDVKM.

The chain has TRBV7-3 and TRBJ2-3; D not certain. This CDR3 region has 15 residues. Trimming took off 2 bases at V and 2 bases at J, with 11 bases between the two ends. The V gene's germline CDR1 is SGHTA and CDR2 FQGTGA. This chain's CDR3 is CASSLSGLDTDTQYF. The CDR3 nucleotides are TGTGCCAGCAGCTTATCGGGTCTCGACACAGATACGCAGTATTTT.

J is TRBJ1-6 and V is TRBV19; D gene ambiguous. Germline CDR1 LNHDA, CDR2 SQIVND (reference sequence). The CDR3 totals 12 residues. Trimming removed 3 bases at V and 9 bases at J, with 6 bases between. CDR3 sequence: CASSICVSPLHF. The CDR3 nucleotides are TGTGCCAGTAGTATCTGTGTTTCACCCCTCCACTTT.

This clonotype occurred many times. This chain connects TRBV7-9 to TRBJ2-5, with 8 nucleotides matching TRBD1. The CDR3 has 14 amino acids. Germline CDR1 and CDR2: SEHNR and FQNEAQ (reference sequence). The V segment lost 5 bases and the J segment 5 bases; nucleotides outside the gene matches: 7. For the CDR3, the DNA is TGTGCCAGCAGCCCGACAGGGGTTCAGGAGACCCAGTACTTC. It is translated as CASSPTGVQETQYF.

This clonotype was found many times. The chain links TRBV11-2 to TRBJ2-7; D is unresolved. V was pared by 2 bases and J by 0 bases, with 8 bases between. Germline CDR1 SGHAT, CDR2 FQNNGV. The length of the CDR3 is 14 residues. CDR3 nucleotide sequence: TGTGCCAGCAGCTTATTGGGCTACTCCTACGAGCAGTACTTC. Protein product: CASSLLGYSYEQYF.

With regard to this clonotype: A far bigger clonotype differs at one base, so this is likely a read error. The chain has TRBV6-4 and TRBJ1-1; possible D gene TRBD1, 5 bases. The CDR3 is 13 amino acids. The V end lost 7 bases, the J end lost 4 bases, and 13 bases lay between the germline ends. CDR1 and CDR2 from the germline V gene are MRHNA and SNTAGT. CDR3 sequence (DNA): TGTGCCAGCATTTACGGGGGGATCACTGAAGCTTTCTTT. Translation gives CASIYGGITEAFF.

This clonotype is labeled as medium-sized. V is TRBV12-3 or TRBV12-4 and J is TRBJ1-6; tentative D call: TRBD1 (5 bases). CDR3 length: 14 amino acids. V was pared by 5 bases and J by 7 bases, with 12 bases between. The CDR3 nucleotides read TGTGCCAGCAGTCCCCCAGGGTACAATTCACCCCTCCACTTT. Protein sequence: CASSPPGYNSPLHF.

This clonotype was picked up many times. V gene TRBV6-1 combines with J gene TRBJ2-7; possibly TRBD1 for D (5 bases). The CDR3 sequence is 13 residues long. V lost 8 bases to trimming and J lost 2 bases, with 13 bases between them. Germline V CDR1 and CDR2: MNHNS, SASEGT. The CDR3 protein is CASGHPSPYEQYF. The CDR3 DNA sequence: TGTGCCAGCGGACACCCAAGCCCCTACGAGCAGTACTTC.

This clonotype was counted ten times or more. V is TRBV18 and J is TRBJ1-2; D is ambiguous. The CDR3 spans 13 residues. Germline V gene data show CDR1 as KGHSH and CDR2 as LQKENI. V gave up 3 bases and J gave up 2 bases, with 7 bases separating them. The CDR3 DNA follows: TGTGCCAGCTCACCTGACAAGAACTATGGCTACACCTTC. This translates into CASSPDKNYGYTF.

A few counts support this clonotype. It may be a read error: a sequence one base away is much more abundant. The CDR3 DNA is TGTGCCGGCAGCCTCGGACCTGCAAACACTGAAGCTTTCTTT. Residues: CAGSLGPANTEAFF. J is TRBJ1-1 and V is TRBV7-8; the D is unclear. The germline gives CDR1 SGHVS, CDR2 FQNEAQ. This CDR3 spans 14 amino acids. Full variable domain (remainder filled in from reference TRBV7-8 and TRBJ1-1): GAGVSQSPRYKVAKRGQDVALRCDPISGHVSLFWYQQALGQGPEFLTYFQNEAQLDKSGLPSDRFFAERPEGSVSTLKIQRTQQEDSAVYLCAGSLGPANTEAFFGQGTRLTVV.

The sample holds many counts of this clonotype. The CDR3 DNA is TGTGCCAGCAGTTTGGGTGGGGGGGGGGAGACCCAGTACTTC. It codes for CASSLGGGGETQYF. The chain uses TRBV12-3 or TRBV12-4 and TRBJ2-5, with 7 bases matching TRBD2. This CDR3 comprises 14 residues. With 3 bases clipped from V and 5 bases from J, the junction kept 6 bases outside the gene matches.

This clonotype was counted many times. The chain employs TRBV30 and TRBJ1-2, with D possibly matching TRBD1 (5 bases). The ends were cut back, 4 bases at V and 4 bases at J, with 13 bases in the middle. The CDR3 is made up of 13 amino acids. Germline CDR1 is GTSNPN and CDR2 is SVGIG (reference sequence). The CDR3 nucleotides read TGTGCCTGGACCAGGGTCAGCGGCTATGGCTACACCTTC. It yields the protein CAWTRVSGYGYTF.